This T cell receptor (beta chain) was sequenced in a study of OX40 agonist ivuxolimab in advanced cancers. Background on the whole study: The costimulatory receptor OX40 (CD134) was targeted by ivuxolimab, a fully human IgG2 agonistic monoclonal antibody. Intravenous ivuxolimab was administered to patients every 2 weeks at six dose levels: 0.01, 0.1, 0.3, 1.5, 3 and 10 mg/kg. Among the approximately 54 dose-escalation patients, about 20 had hepatocellular carcinoma, roughly 15 melanoma, 9 renal cell carcinoma and 9 head and neck cancer. The dose-escalation cohort was 82.7% male with a mean age of roughly 62 years, ranging from roughly 23 to 90. Prior anti-PD-1, anti-PD-L1 or anti-CTLA-4 therapy was permitted, and approximately 42% of dose-escalation patients had received checkpoint inhibitors. Three dose-escalation patients achieved partial responses, one with hepatocellular carcinoma and two with cutaneous melanoma. The purpose of peripheral TCRbeta sequencing was to test whether ivuxolimab changed TCR sequence diversity and led to clonal T-cell expansion. The paper describes the monotherapy dose-escalation part (N of about 54 patients) of the phase I trial of ivuxolimab. Results the study describes overall, beyond this receptor: Low levels of normalized T-cell clonal expansion were also seen in some patients who did not respond. In the 0.1-3.0 mg/kg groups, partial responders had among the lowest normalized peripheral clonal expansion, particularly in CD8+ T cells. The antigen specificity of the peripheral T cells that underwent clonal expansion was not determined. After ivuxolimab, more expanded clones were found on average in CD8+ T cells than in CD4+ T cells. At doses of 0.1 to 3.0 mg/kg, clonal expansion of both CD4+ and CD8+ blood T cells was observed from baseline to week 6.

A word on this clone: Its cognate antigen has yet to be identified. The input lacks base qualities; no much larger clone sits a single base away.

CDR1 and CDR2 were assigned from the germline V gene (reference sequence) as MNHEY and SMNVEV. The CDR3 starts with the cysteine, ends with the phenylalanine, and has 14 residues. Only CDR3 DNA remains: 42 bases, in frame from the first base. V is reduced by 5 bases and J by 6 bases, leaving a spacing of 11 bases between them. Patients with autoimmune disease history or receiving systemic immunosuppression were excluded from the trial. In every dose cohort, peripheral blood was drawn for TCR sequencing at baseline, cycle 4 day 1, and cycle 7 day 1. The samples were drawn from a first-in-human, open-label, multicenter phase I dose-escalation trial of ivuxolimab. Adults with locally advanced or metastatic melanoma, renal cell, hepatocellular, or head and neck squamous cell carcinoma were enrolled in the trial. Before TCR sequencing, CD4+ T cells and CD8+ T cells were sorted from peripheral blood as separate populations.

To sequence the TCRbeta CDR3 region, genomic DNA was isolated from the sorted cells. The immunoSEQ Assay was used to sequence the TCRbeta CDR3 regions. What TCRdb holds here is the immuneACCESS table cut down to in-frame rearrangements. Part of the clones is not present; checked against another copy, under half of the missing clones reflect an unresolved V gene, and the others are unexplained. The sample contains approximately 29,000 clones, roughly 80% of them found a single time. The leading ten clones occupy roughly a sixth of the sample. In this chain, TRBV27 is recombined with TRBJ1-6, with no confidently assigned D gene. This TCR came from an adult with an advanced solid tumor such as melanoma, head and neck, liver or kidney cancer. Sequencing used CD4+ or CD8+ T cells sorted from blood, obtained in a trial of the OX40 agonist ivuxolimab. The DNA sequence is TGTGCCAGCAGTCTCTACTCGGGTAATTCACCCCTCCACTTT. Its protein product is CASSLYSGNSPLHF.